Below are 10 T cell receptor beta chains sequenced from a single sample in a study of CD8+ T cells in alopecia areata. Treatment meaning: oral pan-JAK inhibitor, 5-10 mg twice daily. cDNA serving as the sequencing template came from extracted, reverse transcribed RNA. The repertoire was sequenced with immunoSEQ multiplex PCR; TCRdb's copy has only in-frame clones and lacks some. The repertoire holds around 120,000 clones, with around 53% as singletons. The sample consisted of CD4+ T cells sorted from blood, taken at week 4, from a patient treated with tofacitinib. These receptors all come from a human donor with alopecia areata.

This clone appeared a few times. The rearrangement links TRBV6-6 to TRBJ1-4, with 11 bases lining up with TRBD1. Germline-derived CDR1 and CDR2 are MNHNY and SVGAGI (reference sequence). The CDR3 is 15 amino acids. The junction had 7 bases not matched to a gene; V was cut back by 5 bases and J by 8 bases. CDR3 in DNA: TGTGCCAGCAGTCGAACCGGGACAGGGGGGGAAAAACTGTTTTTT. Amino acid sequence: CASSRTGTGGEKLFF.

This clone was detected once. Written as DNA, the CDR3 is TGCGCCAGCAGCATCGGGACAAAGACCTACAATGAGCAGTTCTTC. Protein sequence: CASSIGTKTYNEQFF. J is TRBJ2-1 and V is TRBV5-1; tentative D call: TRBD1 (6 bases). V was cut by 4 bases and J by 2 bases, with 13 bases left in between. CDR3 length: 15 amino acids. CDR1 SGHRS and CDR2 YFSETQ come from the germline V gene.

This chain uses TRBV29-1 with TRBJ1-5; D unresolved. The V and J ends lost 2 bases and 7 bases respectively, with 15 bases between them. This CDR3 comprises 14 residues. The germline V gene has CDR1 SQVTM and CDR2 ANQGSEA. The chain's CDR3 is CSVELPGRGQPQHF. In DNA form, the CDR3 reads TGCAGCGTTGAATTGCCGGGGAGAGGGCAGCCCCAGCATTTT. The full variable domain, its missing parts supplied by reference TRBV29-1 and TRBJ1-5, is SAVISQKPSRDICQRGTSLTIQCQVDSQVTMMFWYRQQPGQSLTLIATANQGSEATYESGFVIDKFPISRPNLTFSTLTVSNMSPEDSSIYLCSVELPGRGQPQHFGDGTRLSIL.

This rearrangement joins TRBV6-1 to TRBJ2-7, with a weak D call TRBD1 (7 bases). Trimming left V 6 bases short and J 2 bases short, with 17 bases between. CDR1 and CDR2 from the germline V gene are MNHNS and SASEGT. The CDR3 has 15 amino acids. The CDR3 DNA reads as TGTGCCAGCAGGAACAGGGGAGGAAGGGCCTACGAGCAGTACTTC. It specifies CASRNRGGRAYEQYF.

This clone appeared a few times. V is TRBV10-3 and J is TRBJ2-1, with 9 bases that match TRBD1. Germline values: CDR1 ENHRY, CDR2 SYGVKD. The trim removed 6 bases at V and 5 bases at J, leaving 5 bases unmatched. CDR3 length: 14 amino acids. CDR3 sequence reads: CAIRWGQGNNEQFF. CDR3 nucleotide sequence: TGTGCCATCAGGTGGGGACAGGGTAACAATGAGCAGTTCTTC.

The sample holds a few counts of this clone. V usage is TRBV4-1 and J usage is TRBJ1-1, with a weak D call TRBD1 (6 bases). Germline CDR1 is MGHRA and CDR2 is YSYEKL. The CDR3 has 15 amino acids. Trimming cost V 4 bases and J 4 bases, with 16 bases left between them. CDR3 amino acids: CASSPQRGESTEAFF. The CDR3 DNA follows: TGCGCCAGCAGCCCCCAGAGGGGGGAGAGCACTGAAGCTTTCTTT.

The rearrangement joins TRBV28 to TRBJ1-5, with no clear D. Trimming pared 6 bases from V and 3 bases from J, leaving 6 bases between. The CDR3 loop spans 12 amino acids. Germline V CDR1 and CDR2: MDHEN, SYDVKM. The CDR3 nucleotides read TGTGCCAGCAGCAGGTCCAATCAGCCCCAGCATTTT. Protein: CASSRSNQPQHF.

This chain joins TRBV29-1 and TRBJ2-1; D is uncertain. Germline lookup yields CDR1 SQVTM and CDR2 ANQGSEA. The CDR3 runs 11 residues. V lost 4 bases, J lost 10 bases, and 11 bases lay in between. The CDR3 DNA sequence: TGCAGCGTTGCCGCTATTTGGGAGCAGTTCTTC. This translates into CSVAAIWEQFF.

Only a few counts were recorded for this clone. The V and J genes are TRBV29-1 and TRBJ2-3, with 7 bases fitting TRBD1. The CDR3 totals 16 residues. The J segment lost 4 bases and the V segment lost 4 bases, leaving 14 bases of the junction unmatched. In germline, CDR1 is SQVTM, CDR2 ANQGSEA. The CDR3 nucleotides are TGCAGCGTTGGCTCCTTGACAGGGTATCGGCCAGATACGCAGTATTTT. Protein sequence: CSVGSLTGYRPDTQYF.

This clone was observed a few times. CDR3 coding DNA: TGTGCCAGCAGCTCTACTAGCGGGAGGGGGAATGAGCAGTTCTTC. Amino acids: CASSSTSGRGNEQFF. The chain is built from TRBV9 and TRBJ2-1, with 13 positions matching TRBD2. The V and J ends lost 4 bases and 7 bases, in that order; junction bases with no gene match: 5. The CDR3 has 15 residues. Germline V CDR1 and CDR2: SGDLS, YYNGEE.